Listed here is a single T cell receptor beta chain. CDR3 length: 17 amino acids. The J segment lost 2 bases and the V segment lost 0 bases, leaving 8 bases of the junction unmatched. Germline CDR1 MGHRA, CDR2 YSYEKL. In the study's own analysis: Nucleated cell number was recorded as an estimate derived from reference gene primer amplification. Sequencing used immunoSEQ multiplex PCR; TCRdb keeps in-frame clones, though not all of them. The V and J calls and clone size were taken over from that table, and D and trimming were inferred from the DNA. Altogether 150,000 or so clones are present, around 84% being singletons, with the ten largest covering under 7%. These data originate in a study of blood T cell repertoires in COVID-19.

Sample: peripheral blood. The J gene is TRBJ2-7, the V gene TRBV4-1, with 9 bases fitting TRBD2. This sequence was found in a woman aged 45-65 years with COVID-19, enrolled during active disease. The chain's CDR3 is CASSQDFTASGTYEQYF. The DNA for the CDR3 is TGCGCCAGCAGCCAAGATTTCACGGCTAGCGGGACCTACGAGCAGTACTTC.